The rows below give T cell receptor beta chains drawn from one sample of a study. Via MiXCR, TCRdb re-called the 5' RACE reads, giving one row per CDR3 protein. In the table there are roughly 9,100 distinct CDR3 sequences, under 70% of which are singletons. Sequencing was performed on Tregs sorted from a lymph node. The source of these receptors is a female donor with breast cancer. The CDR3 runs from the conserved cysteine through the conserved F or W. The D gene is left open where the match is weak. Not every row has a clone size; where given, it reads once, few, many or a size class.

abundance	v_gene	j_gene	d_gene	CDR3aa	CDR3nt
.	TRBV7-7	TRBJ2-3	TRBD2	CASSPGTSGSSTDTQYF	TGTGCTAGCAGCCCAGGGACTAGCGGGAGTAGCACAGATACGCAGTATTTT
.	TRBV4-1	TRBJ1-2	.	CASSQVLKGRDYGYTF	TGCGCCAGCAGCCAAGTCTTGAAGGGGAGGGACTATGGCTACACCTTC
.	TRBV20-1	TRBJ2-5	.	CSALTGETQYF	TGCAGTGCTTTGACCGGGGAGACCCAGTACTTC
.	TRBV5-1	TRBJ2-1	.	CASNLDSSSYNEQFF	TGCGCCAGCAATCTCGACTCTAGCTCCTACAATGAGCAGTTCTTC
.	TRBV20-1	TRBJ2-5	.	CSARGWGLQETQYF	TGCAGTGCTAGAGGGTGGGGCCTCCAAGAGACCCAGTACTTC
.	TRBV7-6	TRBJ1-1	.	CASSLAALRGGLNTEAFF	TGTGCCAGCAGCTTAGCGGCCCTCAGGGGCGGATTGAACACTGAAGCTTTCTTT
.	TRBV20-1	TRBJ2-2	.	CSAREITGELFF	TGCAGTGCTAGAGAAATCACCGGGGAGCTGTTTTTT
.	TRBV6-2/TRBV6-3	TRBJ2-1	.	CASTSSAHRDYNEQFF	TGTGCCAGCACCTCCTCGGCCCATCGAGATTACAATGAGCAGTTCTTC
.	TRBV6-1	TRBJ2-5	.	CASRRAGRGQGTQYF	TGTGCCAGCAGGAGGGCAGGGAGGGGACAAGGGACCCAGTACTTC
.	TRBV6-2/TRBV6-3	TRBJ2-1	TRBD2	CASRVAGGNNEQFF	TGTGCCAGCAGAGTAGCGGGAGGGAACAATGAGCAGTTCTTC
few	TRBV9	TRBJ2-1	.	CASSIGSYNEQFF	TGTGCCAGCAGCATAGGTTCCTACAATGAGCAGTTCTTC
.	TRBV7-8	TRBJ1-5	.	CASSFSAGLNQPQHF	TGTGCCAGCAGCTTTTCCGCAGGACTTAATCAGCCCCAGCATTTT
.	TRBV20-1	TRBJ2-3	TRBD2	CSAGDRSGNTDTQYF	TGCAGTGCAGGGGACCGTAGCGGGAACACAGATACGCAGTATTTT
.	TRBV18	TRBJ1-4	TRBD1	CASSPGQGFEKLFF	TGTGCCAGCTCACCGGGACAGGGCTTTGAAAAACTGTTTTTT
few	TRBV5-6	TRBJ1-5	.	CASSLFSVVQPQHF	TGTGCCAGCAGCTTGTTTTCCGTGGTACAGCCCCAGCATTTT
.	TRBV2	TRBJ2-4	.	CASSERQGKNIQYF	TGTGCCAGCAGTGAACGGCAGGGAAAAAACATTCAGTACTTC
once	TRBV29-1	TRBJ1-2	.	CSVDRDGFRGYTF	TGCAGCGTGGACCGGGACGGATTCAGGGGCTACACCTTC
few	TRBV10-3	TRBJ1-1	.	CAISDVGQVNTEAFF	TGTGCCATCAGTGACGTCGGGCAGGTGAACACTGAAGCTTTCTTT
.	TRBV4-2	TRBJ1-6	.	CASSQVGGVSPLHF	TGCGCCAGCAGCCAAGTAGGAGGGGTTTCACCCCTCCACTTT
.	TRBV7-2	TRBJ1-2	.	CASSLVGRTVDGYTF	TGTGCCAGCAGCTTAGTGGGTAGGACAGTCGATGGCTACACCTTC
once	TRBV7-2	TRBJ2-1	.	CASSRPQLLTHSSYDEQFF	TGTGCCAGCAGCCGACCCCAACTGTTGACGCATAGCTCCTACGATGAGCAGTTCTTC
few	TRBV9	TRBJ2-3	.	CASSEGWQASQYF	TGTGCCAGCAGCGAGGGATGGCAGGCATCGCAGTATTTT
.	TRBV20-1	TRBJ1-6	.	CSARSSYNSPLHF	TGCAGTGCTAGGAGCTCCTATAATTCACCCCTCCACTTT
.	TRBV5-1	TRBJ1-1	.	CASSLGSQNTEAFF	TGCGCCAGCAGCTTGGGCAGCCAGAACACTGAAGCTTTCTTT
few	TRBV15	TRBJ1-1	.	CATRKINTEAFF	TGTGCCACCAGGAAGATTAACACTGAAGCTTTCTTT
.	TRBV5-1	TRBJ2-6	TRBD2	CASSTLAGGPGTGANVLTF	TGCGCCAGCAGCACCTTAGCGGGAGGCCCCGGGACTGGGGCCAACGTCCTGACTTTC
.	TRBV7-8	TRBJ2-1	.	CASSLARRPSRNNEQFF	TGTGCCAGCAGCTTAGCGAGGCGGCCATCCCGGAACAATGAGCAGTTCTTC
.	TRBV7-6	TRBJ1-3	.	CASSADYSGNTIYF	TGTGCCAGCAGCGCCGATTACTCTGGAAACACCATATATTTT
few	TRBV4-1	TRBJ2-3	TRBD2	CASSQDQYSGIYTDTQYF	TGCGCCAGCAGCCAAGATCAATACAGCGGGATCTATACAGATACGCAGTATTTT
.	TRBV9	TRBJ1-6	.	CASSAGTLYNSPLHF	TGTGCCAGCAGCGCAGGGACTCTCTATAATTCACCCCTCCACTTT
few	TRBV25-1	TRBJ2-3	.	CASSESGDLLGGTDTQYF	TGTGCCAGCAGTGAATCAGGGGACTTACTCGGCGGCACAGATACGCAGTATTTT
few	TRBV6-5	TRBJ1-1	TRBD1	CASSWTGAFRTEAFF	TGTGCCAGCAGTTGGACAGGGGCTTTTCGGACTGAAGCTTTCTTT
.	TRBV27	TRBJ2-6	.	CASSLWGSGANVLTF	TGTGCCAGCAGTTTATGGGGGAGTGGGGCCAACGTCCTGACTTTC
.	TRBV10-3	TRBJ2-3	.	CAISDRGTDTQYF	TGTGCCATCAGTGACAGGGGCACAGATACGCAGTATTTT
.	TRBV9	TRBJ2-3	TRBD2	CASSGGLAGDTDTQYF	TGTGCCAGCAGCGGGGGACTAGCGGGAGACACAGATACGCAGTATTTT
.	TRBV29-1	TRBJ2-6	.	CSVIAEGANVLTF	TGCAGCGTTATAGCGGAAGGGGCCAACGTCCTGACTTTC
.	TRBV6-5	TRBJ2-2	.	CASSHPGTGELFF	TGTGCCAGCAGCCACCCGGGGACCGGGGAGCTGTTTTTT
.	TRBV5-1	TRBJ1-6	.	CASSLFNGFVGPLHF	TGCGCCAGCAGCCTGTTCAATGGATTTGTGGGGCCCCTCCACTTT
.	TRBV11-2	TRBJ2-1	.	CASSSYRRRSYNEQFF	TGTGCCAGCAGCTCCTATAGACGGCGGTCCTACAATGAGCAGTTCTTC
.	TRBV29-1	TRBJ2-7	TRBD2	CSAQGLARSSYEQYF	TGCAGCGCCCAGGGACTAGCACGAAGCTCCTACGAGCAGTACTTC